Here is one TCR beta chain with its context. Possible read error: a much larger clone is one base away. This entry belongs to a study of CD8+CD57+ T cells in acquired aplastic anemia. According to the study, genomic DNA was the template for TCR beta VDJ and CDR3 profiling. One entry per CDR3 protein results from TCRdb running MiXCR on the reads. The sample includes about 190,000 distinct CDR3 sequences, roughly half seen only once; the top ten take about a sixth. This CDR3 region has 16 residues. Germline V gives CDR1 LGHDT, CDR2 YNNKEL (reference sequence). The sample taken for sequencing was sorted CD4+, CD8+, or CD8+CD57+ T cells (not recorded which) from PBMCs. The J gene is TRBJ1-6, the V gene TRBV3-1, with TRBD1 identical over 7 bases. The origin of this receptor is a human donor in good health, serving as a control. CDR3: CASSDTGAAYNSPLRF. The CDR3 DNA reads as TGTGCCAGCAGCGACACAGGGGCGGCCTATAATTCACCCCTCCGCTTT.